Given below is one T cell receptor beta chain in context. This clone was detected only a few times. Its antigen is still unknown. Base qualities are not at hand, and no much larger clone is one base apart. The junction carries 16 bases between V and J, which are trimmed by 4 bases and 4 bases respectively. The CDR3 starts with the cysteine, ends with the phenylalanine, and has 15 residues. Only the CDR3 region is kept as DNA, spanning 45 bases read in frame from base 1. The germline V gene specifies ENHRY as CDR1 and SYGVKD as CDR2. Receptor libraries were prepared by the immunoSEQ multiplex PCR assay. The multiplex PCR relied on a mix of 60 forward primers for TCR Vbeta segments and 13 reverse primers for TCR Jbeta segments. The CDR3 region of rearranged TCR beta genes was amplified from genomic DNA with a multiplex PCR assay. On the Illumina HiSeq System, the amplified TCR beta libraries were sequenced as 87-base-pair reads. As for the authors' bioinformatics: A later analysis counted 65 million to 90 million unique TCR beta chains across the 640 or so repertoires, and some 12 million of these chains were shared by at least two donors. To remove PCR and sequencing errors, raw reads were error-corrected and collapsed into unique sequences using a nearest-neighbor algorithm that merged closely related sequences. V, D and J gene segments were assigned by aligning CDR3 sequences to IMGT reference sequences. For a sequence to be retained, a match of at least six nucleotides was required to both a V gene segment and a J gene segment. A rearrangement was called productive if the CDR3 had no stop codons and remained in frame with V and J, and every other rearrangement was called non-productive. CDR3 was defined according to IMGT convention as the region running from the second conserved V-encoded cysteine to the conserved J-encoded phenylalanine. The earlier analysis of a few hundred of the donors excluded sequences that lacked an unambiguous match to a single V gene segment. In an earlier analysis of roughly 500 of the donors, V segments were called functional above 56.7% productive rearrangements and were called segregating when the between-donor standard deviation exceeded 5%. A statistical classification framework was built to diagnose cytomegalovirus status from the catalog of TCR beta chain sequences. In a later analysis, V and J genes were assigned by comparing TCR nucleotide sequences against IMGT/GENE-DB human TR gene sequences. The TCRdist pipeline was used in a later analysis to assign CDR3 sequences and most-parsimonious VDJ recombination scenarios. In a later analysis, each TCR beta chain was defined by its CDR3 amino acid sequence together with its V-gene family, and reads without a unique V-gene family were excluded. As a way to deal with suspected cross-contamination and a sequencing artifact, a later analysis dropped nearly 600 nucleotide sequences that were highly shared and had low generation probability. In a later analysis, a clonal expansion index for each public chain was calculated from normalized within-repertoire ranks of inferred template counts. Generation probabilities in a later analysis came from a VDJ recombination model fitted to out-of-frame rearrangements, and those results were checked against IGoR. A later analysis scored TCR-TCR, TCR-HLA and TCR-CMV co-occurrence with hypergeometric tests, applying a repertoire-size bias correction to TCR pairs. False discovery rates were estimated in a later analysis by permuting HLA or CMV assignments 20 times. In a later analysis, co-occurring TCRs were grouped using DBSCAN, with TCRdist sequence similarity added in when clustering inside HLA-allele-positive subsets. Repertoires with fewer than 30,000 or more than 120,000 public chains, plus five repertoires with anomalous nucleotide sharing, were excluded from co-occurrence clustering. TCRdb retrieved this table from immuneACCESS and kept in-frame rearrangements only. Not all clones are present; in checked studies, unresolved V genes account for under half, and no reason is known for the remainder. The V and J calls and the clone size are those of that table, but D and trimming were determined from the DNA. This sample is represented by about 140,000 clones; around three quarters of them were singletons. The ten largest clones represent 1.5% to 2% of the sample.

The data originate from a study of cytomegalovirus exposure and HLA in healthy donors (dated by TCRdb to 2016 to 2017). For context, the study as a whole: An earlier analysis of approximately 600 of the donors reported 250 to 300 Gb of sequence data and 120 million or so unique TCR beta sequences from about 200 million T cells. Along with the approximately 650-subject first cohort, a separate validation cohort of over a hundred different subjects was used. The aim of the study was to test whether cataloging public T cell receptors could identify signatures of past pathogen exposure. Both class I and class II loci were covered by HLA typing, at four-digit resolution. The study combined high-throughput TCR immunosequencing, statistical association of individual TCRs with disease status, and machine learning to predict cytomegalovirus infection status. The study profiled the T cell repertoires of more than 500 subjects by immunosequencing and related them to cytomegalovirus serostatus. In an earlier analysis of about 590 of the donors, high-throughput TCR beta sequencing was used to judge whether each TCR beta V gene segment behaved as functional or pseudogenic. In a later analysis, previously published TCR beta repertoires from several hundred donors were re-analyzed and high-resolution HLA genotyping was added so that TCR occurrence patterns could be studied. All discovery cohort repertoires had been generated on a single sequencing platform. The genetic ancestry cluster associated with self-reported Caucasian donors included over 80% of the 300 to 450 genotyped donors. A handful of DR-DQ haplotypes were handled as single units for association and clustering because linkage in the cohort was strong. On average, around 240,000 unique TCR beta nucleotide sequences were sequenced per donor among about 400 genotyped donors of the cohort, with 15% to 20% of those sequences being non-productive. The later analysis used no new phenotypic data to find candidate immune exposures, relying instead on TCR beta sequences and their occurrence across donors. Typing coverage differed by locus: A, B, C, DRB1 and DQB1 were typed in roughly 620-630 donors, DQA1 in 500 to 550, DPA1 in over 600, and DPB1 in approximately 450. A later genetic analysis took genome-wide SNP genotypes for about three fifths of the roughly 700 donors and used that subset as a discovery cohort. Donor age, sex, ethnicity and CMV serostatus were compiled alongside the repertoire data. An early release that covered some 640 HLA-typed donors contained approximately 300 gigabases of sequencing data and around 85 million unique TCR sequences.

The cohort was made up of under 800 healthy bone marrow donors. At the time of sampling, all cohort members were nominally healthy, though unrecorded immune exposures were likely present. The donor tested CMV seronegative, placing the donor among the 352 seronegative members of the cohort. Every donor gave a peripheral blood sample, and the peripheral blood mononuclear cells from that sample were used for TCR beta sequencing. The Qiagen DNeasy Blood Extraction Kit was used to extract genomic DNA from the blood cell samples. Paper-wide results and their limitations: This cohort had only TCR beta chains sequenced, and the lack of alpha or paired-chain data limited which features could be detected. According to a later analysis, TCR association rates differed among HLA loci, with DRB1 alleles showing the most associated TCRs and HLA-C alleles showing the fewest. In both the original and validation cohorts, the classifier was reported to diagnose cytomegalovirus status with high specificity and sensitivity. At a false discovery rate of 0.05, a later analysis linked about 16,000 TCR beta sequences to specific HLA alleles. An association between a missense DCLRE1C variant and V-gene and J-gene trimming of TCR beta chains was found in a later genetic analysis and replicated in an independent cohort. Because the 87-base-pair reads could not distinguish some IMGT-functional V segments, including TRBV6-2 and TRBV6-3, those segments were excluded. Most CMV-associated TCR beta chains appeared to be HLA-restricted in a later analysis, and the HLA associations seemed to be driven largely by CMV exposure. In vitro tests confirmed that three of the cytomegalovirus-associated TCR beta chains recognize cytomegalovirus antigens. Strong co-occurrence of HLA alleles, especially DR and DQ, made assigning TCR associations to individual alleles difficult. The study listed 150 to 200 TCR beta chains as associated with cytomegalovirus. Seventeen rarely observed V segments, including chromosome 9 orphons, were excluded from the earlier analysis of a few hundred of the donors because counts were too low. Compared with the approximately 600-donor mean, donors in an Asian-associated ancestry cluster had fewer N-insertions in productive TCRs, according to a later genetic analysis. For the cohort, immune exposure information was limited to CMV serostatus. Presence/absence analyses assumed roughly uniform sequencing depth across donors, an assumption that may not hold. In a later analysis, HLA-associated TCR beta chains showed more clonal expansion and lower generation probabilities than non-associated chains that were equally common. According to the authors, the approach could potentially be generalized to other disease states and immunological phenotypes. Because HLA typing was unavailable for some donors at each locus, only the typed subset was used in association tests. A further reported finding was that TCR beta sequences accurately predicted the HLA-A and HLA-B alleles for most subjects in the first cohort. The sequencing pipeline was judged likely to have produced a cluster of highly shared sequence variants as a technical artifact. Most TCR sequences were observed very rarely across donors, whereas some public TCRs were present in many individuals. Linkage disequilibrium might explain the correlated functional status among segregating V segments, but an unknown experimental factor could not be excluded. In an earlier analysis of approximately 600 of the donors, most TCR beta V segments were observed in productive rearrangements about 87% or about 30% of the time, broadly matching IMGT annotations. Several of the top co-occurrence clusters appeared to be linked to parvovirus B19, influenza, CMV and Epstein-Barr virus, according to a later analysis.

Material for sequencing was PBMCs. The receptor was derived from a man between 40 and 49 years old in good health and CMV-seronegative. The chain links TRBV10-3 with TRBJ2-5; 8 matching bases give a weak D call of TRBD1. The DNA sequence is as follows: TGTGCCATCAGTGGGACGGACAGGGAGGGAGAGACCCAGTACTTC. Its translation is CAISGTDREGETQYF.